The sequence of this T cell receptor (beta chain) was determined in a study of T cell changes during pregnancy in multiple sclerosis. Data came from immunoSEQ multiplex PCR; TCRdb stores just in-frame clones and leaves some out. The sample records approximately 83,000 clones, over 85% being singletons. The CDR3 loop spans 15 amino acids. V lost 0 bases to trimming and J lost 7 bases, with 13 bases between them. CDR1 is SGDLS, CDR2 YYNGEE, per germline. V gene TRBV9 combines with J gene TRBJ2-2; D remains unclear. The sequence was obtained from a female donor with multiple sclerosis, enrolled in a pregnancy study. Specimen: peripheral blood, collected in the first trimester of pregnancy. Here the CDR3 DNA reads TGTGCCAGCAGCGTAGAGGCAGGCACGGACGGGGAGCTGTTTTTT. Translated: CASSVEAGTDGELFF.